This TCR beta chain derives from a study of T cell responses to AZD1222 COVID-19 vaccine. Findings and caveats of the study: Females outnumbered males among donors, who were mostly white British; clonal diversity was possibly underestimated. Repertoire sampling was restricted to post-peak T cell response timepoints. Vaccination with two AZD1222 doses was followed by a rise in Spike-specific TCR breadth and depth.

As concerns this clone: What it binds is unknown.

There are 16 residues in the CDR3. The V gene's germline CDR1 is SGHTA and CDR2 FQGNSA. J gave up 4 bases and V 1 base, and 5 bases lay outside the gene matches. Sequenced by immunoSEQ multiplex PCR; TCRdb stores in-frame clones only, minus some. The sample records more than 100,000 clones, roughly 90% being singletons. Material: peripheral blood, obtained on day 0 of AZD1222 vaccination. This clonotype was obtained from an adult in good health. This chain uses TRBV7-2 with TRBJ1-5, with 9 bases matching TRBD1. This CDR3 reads CASSLVDRGENQPQHF. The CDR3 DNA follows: TGTGCCAGCAGCTTAGTTGACAGGGGGGAGAATCAGCCCCAGCATTTT.